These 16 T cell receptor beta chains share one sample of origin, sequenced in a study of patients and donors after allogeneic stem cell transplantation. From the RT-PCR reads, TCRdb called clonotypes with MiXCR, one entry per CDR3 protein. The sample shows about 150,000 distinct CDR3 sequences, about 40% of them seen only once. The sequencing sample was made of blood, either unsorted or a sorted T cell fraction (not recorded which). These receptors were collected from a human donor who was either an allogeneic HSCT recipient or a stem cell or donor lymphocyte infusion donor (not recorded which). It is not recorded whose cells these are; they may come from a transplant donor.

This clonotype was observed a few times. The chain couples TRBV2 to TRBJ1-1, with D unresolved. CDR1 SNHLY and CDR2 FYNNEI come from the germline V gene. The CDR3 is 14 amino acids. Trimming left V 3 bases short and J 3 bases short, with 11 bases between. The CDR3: CASSDSVPDTEAFF. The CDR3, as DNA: TGTGCCAGCAGTGACTCGGTACCGGACACTGAAGCTTTCTTT. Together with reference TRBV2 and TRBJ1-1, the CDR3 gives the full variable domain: EPEVTQTPSHQVTQMGQEVILRCVPISNHLYFYWYRQILGQKVEFLVSFYNNEISEKSEIFDDQFSVERPDGSNFTLKIRSTKLEDSAMYFCASSDSVPDTEAFFGQGTRLTVV.

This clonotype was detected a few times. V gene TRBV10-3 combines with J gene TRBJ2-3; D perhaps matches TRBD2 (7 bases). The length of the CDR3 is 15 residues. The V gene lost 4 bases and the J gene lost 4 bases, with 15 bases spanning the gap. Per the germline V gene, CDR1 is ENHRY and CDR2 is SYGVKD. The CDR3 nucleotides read TGTGCCATCAGTGCCGGGGGGCCTTCTTCAGATACGCAGTATTTT. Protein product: CAISAGGPSSDTQYF.

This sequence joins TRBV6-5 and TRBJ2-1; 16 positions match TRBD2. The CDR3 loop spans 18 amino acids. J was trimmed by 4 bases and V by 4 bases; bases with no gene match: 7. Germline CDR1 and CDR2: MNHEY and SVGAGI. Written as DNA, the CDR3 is TGTGCCAGCAGTTCGTACGGGACTAGCGGGGGGGATTACAATGAGCAGTTCTTC. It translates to CASSSYGTSGGDYNEQFF.

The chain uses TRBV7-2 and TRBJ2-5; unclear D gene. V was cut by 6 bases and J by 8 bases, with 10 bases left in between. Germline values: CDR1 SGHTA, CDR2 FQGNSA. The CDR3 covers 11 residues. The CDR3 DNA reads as TGTGCCAGCAGTTCCCTCGCTACCCAGTACTTC. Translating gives CASSSLATQYF.

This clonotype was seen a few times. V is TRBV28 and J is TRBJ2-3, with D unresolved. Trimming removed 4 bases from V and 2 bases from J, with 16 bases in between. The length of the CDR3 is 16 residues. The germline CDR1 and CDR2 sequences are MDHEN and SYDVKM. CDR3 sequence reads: CASSSLSDVTTDTQYF. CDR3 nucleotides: TGTGCCAGCAGTTCCTTATCGGATGTCACCACAGATACGCAGTATTTT.

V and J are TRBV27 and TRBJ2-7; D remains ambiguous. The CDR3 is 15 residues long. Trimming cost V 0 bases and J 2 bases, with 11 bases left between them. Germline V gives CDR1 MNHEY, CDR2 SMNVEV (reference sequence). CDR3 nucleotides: TGTGCCAGCAGTTTATCCCCTTCCAGAGCCTACGAGCAGTACTTC. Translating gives CASSLSPSRAYEQYF.

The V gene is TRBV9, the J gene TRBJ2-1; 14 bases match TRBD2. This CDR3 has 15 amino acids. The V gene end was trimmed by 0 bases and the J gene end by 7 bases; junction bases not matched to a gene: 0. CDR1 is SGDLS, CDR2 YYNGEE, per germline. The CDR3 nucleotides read TGTGCCAGCAGCGTAGGACTAGCGGGGGGGAATGAGCAGTTCTTC. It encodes CASSVGLAGGNEQFF.

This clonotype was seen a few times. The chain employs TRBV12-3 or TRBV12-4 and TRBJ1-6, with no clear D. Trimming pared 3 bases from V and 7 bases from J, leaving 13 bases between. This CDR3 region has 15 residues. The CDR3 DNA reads TGTGCCAGCAGTTTCCACCCCAAAGAGAATTCACCCCTCCACTTT. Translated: CASSFHPKENSPLHF.

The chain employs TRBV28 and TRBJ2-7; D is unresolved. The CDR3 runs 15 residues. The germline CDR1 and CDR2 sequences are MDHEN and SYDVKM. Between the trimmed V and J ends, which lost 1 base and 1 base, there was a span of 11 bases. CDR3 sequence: CASSLFRLSSYEQYF. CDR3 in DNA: TGTGCCAGCAGTTTATTTAGATTATCGTCCTACGAGCAGTACTTC. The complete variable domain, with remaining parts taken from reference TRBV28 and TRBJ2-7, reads DVKVTQSSRYLVKRTGEKVFLECVQDMDHENMFWYRQDPGLGLRLIYFSYDVKMKEKGDIPEGYSVSREKKERFSLILESASTNQTSMYLCASSLFRLSSYEQYFGPGTRLTVT.

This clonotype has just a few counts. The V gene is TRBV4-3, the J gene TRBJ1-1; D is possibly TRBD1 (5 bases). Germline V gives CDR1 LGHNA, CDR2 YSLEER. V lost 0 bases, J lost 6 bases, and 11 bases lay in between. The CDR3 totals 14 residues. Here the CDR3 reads CASSQEQASPEAFF. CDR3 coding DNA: TGCGCCAGCAGCCAAGAACAGGCCTCCCCTGAAGCTTTCTTT.

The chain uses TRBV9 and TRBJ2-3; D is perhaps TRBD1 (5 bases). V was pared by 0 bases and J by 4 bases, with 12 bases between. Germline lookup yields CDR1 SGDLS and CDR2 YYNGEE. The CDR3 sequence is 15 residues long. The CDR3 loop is CASSVGSSGSDTQYF. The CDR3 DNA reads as TGTGCCAGCAGCGTAGGAAGCTCAGGGTCAGATACGCAGTATTTT.

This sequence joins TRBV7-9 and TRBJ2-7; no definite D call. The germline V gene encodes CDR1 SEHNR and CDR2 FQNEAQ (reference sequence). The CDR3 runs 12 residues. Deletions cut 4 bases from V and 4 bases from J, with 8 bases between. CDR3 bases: TGTGCCAGCAGCTCCGTTGTTTACGAGCAGTACTTC. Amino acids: CASSSVVYEQYF.

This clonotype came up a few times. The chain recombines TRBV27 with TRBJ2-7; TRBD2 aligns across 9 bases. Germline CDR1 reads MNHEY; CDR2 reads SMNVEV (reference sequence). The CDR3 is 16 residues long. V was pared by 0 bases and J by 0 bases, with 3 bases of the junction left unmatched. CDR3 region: CASSLSGLASSYEQYV. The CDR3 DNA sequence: TGTGCCAGCAGTTTATCGGGACTAGCTAGCTCCTACGAGCAGTACGTC.

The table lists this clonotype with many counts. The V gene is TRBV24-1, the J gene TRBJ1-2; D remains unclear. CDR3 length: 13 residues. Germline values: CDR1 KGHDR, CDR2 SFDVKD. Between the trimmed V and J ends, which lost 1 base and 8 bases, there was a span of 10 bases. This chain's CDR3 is CATSDFEGSGYTF. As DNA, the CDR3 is TGTGCCACCAGTGATTTCGAGGGATCAGGCTACACCTTC.

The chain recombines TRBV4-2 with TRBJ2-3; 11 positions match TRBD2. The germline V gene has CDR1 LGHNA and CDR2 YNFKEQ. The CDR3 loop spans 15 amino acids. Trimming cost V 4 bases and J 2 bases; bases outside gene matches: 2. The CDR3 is CASSPSGGNTDTQYF. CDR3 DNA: TGTGCCAGCAGCCCTAGCGGGGGGAACACAGATACGCAGTATTTT.

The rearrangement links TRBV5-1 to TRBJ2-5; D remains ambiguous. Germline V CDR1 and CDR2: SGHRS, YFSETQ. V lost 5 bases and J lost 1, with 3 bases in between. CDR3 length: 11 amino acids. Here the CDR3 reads CASRIQETQYF. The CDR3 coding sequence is TGCGCCAGCAGGATCCAAGAGACCCAGTACTTC.